Given below is one T cell receptor beta chain in context. The CDR3 consists of 14 residues. V lost 3 bases and J lost 5, with 13 bases in between. CDR1 and CDR2 (germline): SNHLY, FYNNEI. TCRdb re-called the RT-PCR reads through MiXCR, storing one row per CDR3 protein. The table includes hundreds of thousands of distinct CDR3 sequences, about 14% detected once. The sequence was obtained from a female donor in good health, serving as a healthy control. The chain recombines TRBV2 with TRBJ2-5, with a tentative D call TRBD2 (5 bases). Sequenced: memory CD4+ T cells from blood. For the CDR3, the DNA is TGTGCCAGCAGTGAGTCCACATCGGGGGAGACCCAGTACTTC. Translation: CASSESTSGETQYF.